This entry lists 29 T cell receptor beta chains sequenced from one sample in a study of blood T cell repertoires in COVID-19. The repertoire was sequenced with immunoSEQ multiplex PCR; TCRdb's copy has only in-frame clones and lacks some. The profile shows some 400,000 clones, roughly 90% of them singletons. Material: PBMCs or T cells enriched from blood (not recorded which). These receptor sequences come from a woman aged 40 to 50 who had been exposed to COVID-19.

This sequence joins TRBV27 and TRBJ2-7; possibly TRBD2 for D (6 bases). Per the germline V gene, CDR1 is MNHEY and CDR2 is SMNVEV (reference sequence). The CDR3 runs to 15 residues. V was shortened by 3 bases and J by 3 bases, with 15 bases between the two germline ends. The CDR3 nucleotides read TGTGCCAGCAGTTTGGTTAGCGGTCATGGCTACGAGCAGTACTTC. This gives the protein CASSLVSGHGYEQYF.

CDR3 DNA sequence: TGTGCCAGCAGCTTACAGGGTTCCCGGCTCGGGGAGCTGTTTTTT. This gives the protein CASSLQGSRLGELFF. The rearrangement joins TRBV7-2 to TRBJ2-2, with D perhaps matching TRBD1 (5 bases). Germline lookup yields CDR1 SGHTA and CDR2 FQGNSA. Trimming took 2 bases from V and 7 from J, leaving 14 bases between them. This CDR3 is built from 15 residues.

The chain carries TRBV30 and TRBJ1-3, with TRBD1 identical over 7 bases. The V gene end was trimmed by 3 bases and the J gene end by 3 bases; junction bases not matched to a gene: 2. The CDR3 covers 13 residues. The germline V gene has CDR1 GTSNPN and CDR2 SVGIG (reference sequence). The CDR3 protein is CAWRTGFGNTIYF. The CDR3 DNA is TGTGCCTGGAGGACAGGGTTTGGAAACACCATATATTTT.

The gene calls are TRBV5-1 and TRBJ2-1; 8 positions agree with TRBD2. The germline V gene encodes CDR1 SGHRS and CDR2 YFSETQ. The CDR3 contains 15 residues. The ends lost 6 bases at V and 7 bases at J; junction bases unmatched: 12. The CDR3: CASTLFAGGENEQFF. Here the CDR3 DNA reads TGCGCCAGCACCCTATTTGCGGGGGGCGAGAATGAGCAGTTCTTC.

The V call is TRBV19, the J call TRBJ1-1, with TRBD1 matching over 7 bases. The V segment lost 3 bases and the J segment 6 bases; nucleotides outside the gene matches: 7. The CDR3 has 14 amino acids. CDR1 and CDR2 (germline): LNHDA, SQIVND (reference sequence). For the CDR3, the DNA is TGTGCCAGTAGTATTCTCCGACAGGGCCCTGAAGCTTTCTTT. This encodes CASSILRQGPEAFF.

CDR3 sequence: CAISGQGSSGANVLTF. CDR3 nucleotide sequence: TGTGCCATCAGTGGACAGGGGAGCTCTGGGGCCAACGTCCTGACTTTC. The chain employs TRBV10-3 and TRBJ2-6, with 8 bases that match TRBD1. The V and J ends lost 4 bases and 0 bases, in that order; junction bases with no gene match: 2. The CDR3 is 16 residues long. CDR1 ENHRY and CDR2 SYGVKD come from the germline V gene.

The rearrangement links TRBV6-5 to TRBJ1-1, with D tentatively TRBD1 (6 bases). This CDR3 comprises 14 residues. Deletions cut 4 bases from V and 0 bases from J, with 9 bases between. CDR1 and CDR2 from the germline V gene are MNHEY and SVGAGI. In nucleotides, the CDR3 is TGTGCCAGCAGTTTACAGGGTCTGAACACTGAAGCTTTCTTT. Its translation: CASSLQGLNTEAFF.

The rearrangement links TRBV7-3 to TRBJ1-1; TRBD1 is a possible D gene (5 bases). Trimming left V 5 bases short and J 4 bases short, with 8 bases between. Per the germline V gene, CDR1 is SGHTA and CDR2 is FQGTGA. This CDR3 is 12 amino acids long. CDR3 bases: TGTGCCAGCAGCCCCGGGGGCACTGAAGCTTTCTTT. This sequence encodes CASSPGGTEAFF.

Points on this clone: Relative to the germline gene, one junction end is altered; a read error may explain this. The V and J genes are TRBV29-1 and TRBJ1-1, with D uncertain. The length of the CDR3 is 10 residues. Germline V gene sequence: CDR1 SQVTM, CDR2 ANQGSEA. The CDR3 sequence: CSVEAGIGKF. Here the CDR3 DNA reads TGCAGCGTTGAAGCGGGGATCGGGAAATTT.

The V gene is TRBV7-8, the J gene TRBJ2-7; 13 nucleotides match TRBD2. Germline V CDR1 and CDR2: SGHVS, FQNEAQ. The CDR3 is 15 amino acids. The J segment lost 6 bases and the V segment lost 5 bases, leaving 7 bases of the junction unmatched. In nucleotides, the CDR3 is TGTGCCAGCAGCAAGCGGACTAGCGGGAGTACCGAGCAGTACTTC. Protein product: CASSKRTSGSTEQYF.

The chain joins TRBV3-1 (or the pseudogene TRBV3-2) to TRBJ2-5, with D perhaps TRBD2 (5 bases). Per the germline V gene, CDR1 is LGHDT and CDR2 is YNNKEL (reference sequence). Trimming stripped 6 bases from V and 9 bases from J, with 20 bases between. This CDR3 spans 14 amino acids. CDR3 sequence: CASRKLDSSGAQYF. CDR3 nucleotides: TGTGCCAGCAGAAAGCTAGACTCCTCCGGGGCCCAGTACTTC.

The chain links TRBV5-3 to TRBJ2-7, with TRBD1 matching 9 bases. TRBV5-3 is identified as an open reading frame with a role that is uncertain. The ends lost 4 bases at V and 5 bases at J; junction bases unmatched: 10. The CDR3 is 15 residues long. CDR3 residues: CARSLTGGASDEQYF. The CDR3 bases are TGTGCCAGAAGCCTGACAGGGGGTGCTTCGGACGAGCAGTACTTC.

The V gene is TRBV19, the J gene TRBJ1-5; D is unclear. Germline lookup yields CDR1 LNHDA and CDR2 SQIVND (reference sequence). Trimming pared 8 bases from V and 3 bases from J, leaving 8 bases between. This CDR3 is built from 12 residues. The CDR3 DNA sequence: TGTGCCAGTCGCGGTAACAATCAGCCCCAGCATTTT. Translating gives CASRGNNQPQHF.

The rearrangement links TRBV3-1 (or the pseudogene TRBV3-2) to TRBJ1-4; D is perhaps TRBD1 (6 bases). The germline V gene encodes CDR1 LGHDT and CDR2 YNNKEL (reference sequence). V lost 5 bases and J 13 bases, leaving 20 bases between the germline ends. This CDR3 comprises 14 residues. The CDR3 region has the DNA TGTGCCAGCAGCAAACAACAGGGAATGGGTCGACTGTTTTTT. Amino acid sequence: CASSKQQGMGRLFF.

The chain carries TRBV4-3 and TRBJ1-4; a weak D match, TRBD1 (5 bases). Trimming left V 2 bases short and J 6 bases short, with 13 bases between. Looked up from germline, CDR1 is LGHNA and CDR2 is YSLEER. This CDR3 has 15 amino acids. Here the CDR3 DNA reads TGCGCCAGCAGCCAACGCGGGACTGCGTATGAAAAACTGTTTTTT. Protein sequence: CASSQRGTAYEKLFF.

This sequence joins TRBV7-9 and TRBJ1-1; 8 bases fit TRBD1. V was pared by 5 bases and J by 5 bases, with 7 bases of the junction left unmatched. Germline CDR1 and CDR2: SEHNR and FQNEAQ (reference sequence). The CDR3 spans 14 residues. The CDR3 DNA reads as TGTGCCAGCAGCAAAGGACAGGGAATAACTGAAGCTTTCTTT. This codes for CASSKGQGITEAFF.

The gene calls are TRBV30 and TRBJ1-5; no definite D call. There are 14 residues in the CDR3. Trimming removed 1 base at V and 1 base at J, with 8 bases between. Germline CDR1 GTSNPN, CDR2 SVGIG (reference sequence). The CDR3 DNA is TGTGCCTGGAGTGCCCCTCCCAGCAATCAGCCCCAGCATTTT. Translation: CAWSAPPSNQPQHF.

This sequence joins TRBV2 and TRBJ2-5, with D uncertain. The germline CDR1 and CDR2 sequences are SNHLY and FYNNEI. The CDR3 has 13 amino acids. With 4 bases removed from V and 2 bases from J, the gap between germline ends came to 8 bases. This chain's CDR3 is CASSGNSQETQYF. Written as DNA, the CDR3 is TGTGCCAGCAGTGGGAACAGTCAAGAGACCCAGTACTTC.

The chain combines TRBV4-3 with TRBJ1-2, with unresolved D. This CDR3 has 14 amino acids. Germline V lookup: CDR1 LGHNA, CDR2 YSLEER. Trimming shortened V by 2 bases and J by 4 bases, and 11 bases separated the two germline ends. The CDR3 region has the DNA TGCGCCAGCAGCCAATCGCTTCAGGCCTATGGCTACACCTTC. Amino acid sequence: CASSQSLQAYGYTF.

This clone was recorded once. The V call is TRBV4-2, the J call TRBJ2-1; a weak D match, TRBD2 (6 bases). The germline CDR1 and CDR2 sequences are LGHNA and YNFKEQ. V lost 3 bases and J lost 4, with 10 bases in between. The length of the CDR3 is 14 residues. CDR3 sequence reads: CASSHGTSYNEQFF. Written as DNA, the CDR3 is TGTGCCAGCAGCCATGGGACTTCTTACAATGAGCAGTTCTTC.

The J gene is TRBJ1-1, the V gene TRBV9, with D unresolved. The germline V gene encodes CDR1 SGDLS and CDR2 YYNGEE. CDR3 size: 14 residues. V lost 2 bases and J 4 bases, leaving 12 bases between the germline ends. The CDR3 DNA follows: TGTGCCAGCAGCGTGACGGGGTACGGCACTGAAGCTTTCTTT. This gives the protein CASSVTGYGTEAFF.

The V and J genes are TRBV7-2 and TRBJ2-7; TRBD2 aligns across 7 bases. With 3 bases clipped from V and 3 bases from J, the junction kept 5 bases outside the gene matches. CDR1 and CDR2 from the germline V gene are SGHTA and FQGNSA. The CDR3 covers 14 residues. The CDR3 DNA sequence: TGTGCCAGCAGCTTCGGGGGGACCCTCTACGAGCAGTACTTC. Protein sequence: CASSFGGTLYEQYF.

The CDR3 here is CASSTRQGRSGNTIYF. CDR3 DNA: TGTGCCAGCAGCACGCGACAGGGTCGGTCTGGAAACACCATATATTTT. This chain uses TRBV7-6 with TRBJ1-3, with 7 bases that match TRBD1. V was pared by 5 bases and J by 1 base, with 8 bases of the junction left unmatched. The CDR3 has 16 amino acids. Per the germline V gene, CDR1 is SGHVS and CDR2 is FNYEAQ.

This rearrangement joins TRBV12-3 or TRBV12-4 to TRBJ1-6; no reliable D call. V shed 7 bases and J shed 1 base, with 5 bases lying between them. This CDR3 is 13 amino acids long. DNA of the CDR3: TGTGCCAGCACCGGTTCCTATAATTCACCCCTCCACTTT. It translates to CASTGSYNSPLHF.

The chain carries TRBV9 and TRBJ2-7; TRBD2 matches at 8 bases. V dropped 4 bases and J dropped 6; count of bases not matched to a gene: 15. The CDR3 sequence is 16 residues long. CDR1 and CDR2 (germline): SGDLS, YYNGEE. CDR3 in DNA: TGTGCCAGCAGCCCAAGAGCCGGGACTAGTATAGGCGAGCAGTACTTC. Protein product: CASSPRAGTSIGEQYF. The complete variable domain, with remaining parts taken from reference TRBV9 and TRBJ2-7, reads DSGVTQTPKHLITATGQRVTLRCSPRSGDLSVYWYQQSLDQGLQFLIQYYNGEERAKGNILERFSAQQFPDLHSELNLSSLELGDSALYFCASSPRAGTSIGEQYFGPGTRLTVT.

The chain combines TRBV19 with TRBJ1-3; D remains unclear. There are 12 residues in the CDR3. Germline V gene data show CDR1 as LNHDA and CDR2 as SQIVND (reference sequence). V lost 9 bases, J lost 2 bases, and 8 bases lay in between. CDR3: CASLGAGNTIYF. CDR3 in DNA: TGTGCCAGCCTCGGGGCTGGAAACACCATATATTTT.

This sequence joins TRBV9 and TRBJ1-3, with 7 bases that match TRBD1. J was trimmed by 1 base and V by 6 bases; bases with no gene match: 4. The CDR3 covers 14 residues. Germline V gene sequence: CDR1 SGDLS, CDR2 YYNGEE. The CDR3 DNA is TGTGCCAGCAATCGACAGGGTTCTGGAAACACCATATATTTT. Translating gives CASNRQGSGNTIYF.

This chain joins TRBV30 and TRBJ1-2, with 8 bases fitting TRBD1. V trimming: 2 bases; J trimming: 1 base; junction bases outside the gene matches: 12. CDR3 length equals 17 residues. Germline values: CDR1 GTSNPN, CDR2 SVGIG (reference sequence). This CDR3 reads CAWSRKGQGRFNYGYTF. The CDR3 nucleotides are TGTGCCTGGAGTCGGAAAGGACAGGGACGGTTTAACTATGGCTACACCTTC.

This clone was counted a single time. The chain combines TRBV5-1 with TRBJ1-2; TRBD1 matches at 7 bases. J lost 5 bases, V lost 0 bases, and 10 bases had no gene match. This CDR3 spans 16 amino acids. Germline V gene lookup returns CDR1 SGHRS and CDR2 YFSETQ. The CDR3 DNA is TGCGCCAGCAGCTTGGCTCTACAGGGGTCTGGGTATGGCTACACCTTC. This sequence encodes CASSLALQGSGYGYTF.